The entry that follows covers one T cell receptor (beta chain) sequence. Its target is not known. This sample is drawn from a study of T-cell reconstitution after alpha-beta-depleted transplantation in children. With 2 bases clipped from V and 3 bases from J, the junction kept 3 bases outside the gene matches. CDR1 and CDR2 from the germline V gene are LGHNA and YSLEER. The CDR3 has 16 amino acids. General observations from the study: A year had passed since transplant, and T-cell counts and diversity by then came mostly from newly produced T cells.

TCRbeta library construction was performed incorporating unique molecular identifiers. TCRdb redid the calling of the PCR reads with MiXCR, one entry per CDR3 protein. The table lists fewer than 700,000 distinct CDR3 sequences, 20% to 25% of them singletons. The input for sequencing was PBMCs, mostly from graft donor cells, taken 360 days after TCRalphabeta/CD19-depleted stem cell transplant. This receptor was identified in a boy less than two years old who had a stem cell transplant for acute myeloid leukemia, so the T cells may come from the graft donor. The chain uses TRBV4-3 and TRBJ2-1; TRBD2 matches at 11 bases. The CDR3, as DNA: TGCGCCAGCAGCCAAATTAGCGGGGGGGTCTACAATGAGCAGTTCTTC. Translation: CASSQISGGVYNEQFF.